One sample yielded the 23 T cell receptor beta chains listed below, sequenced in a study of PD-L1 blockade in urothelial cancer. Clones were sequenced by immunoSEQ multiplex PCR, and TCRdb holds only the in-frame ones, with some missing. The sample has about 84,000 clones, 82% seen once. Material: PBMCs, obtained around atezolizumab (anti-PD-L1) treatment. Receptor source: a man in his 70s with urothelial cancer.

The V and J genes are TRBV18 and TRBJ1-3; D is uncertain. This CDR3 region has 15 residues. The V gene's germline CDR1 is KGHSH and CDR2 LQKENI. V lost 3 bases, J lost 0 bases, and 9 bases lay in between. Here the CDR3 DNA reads TGTGCCAGCTCACCCCCAGGAAACTCTGGAAACACCATATATTTT. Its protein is CASSPPGNSGNTIYF.

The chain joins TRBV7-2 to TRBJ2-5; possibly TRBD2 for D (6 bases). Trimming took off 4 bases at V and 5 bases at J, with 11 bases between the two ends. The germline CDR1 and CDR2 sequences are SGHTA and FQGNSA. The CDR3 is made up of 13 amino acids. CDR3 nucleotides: TGTGCCAGCAGCTCCACCGGAGGGGAGACCCAGTACTTC. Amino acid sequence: CASSSTGGETQYF. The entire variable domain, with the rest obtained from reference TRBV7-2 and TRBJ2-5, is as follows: GAGVSQSPSNKVTEKGKDVELRCDPISGHTALYWYRQSLGQGLEFLIYFQGNSAPDKSGLPSDRFSAERTGGSVSTLTIQRTQQEDSAVYLCASSSTGGETQYFGPGTRLLVL.

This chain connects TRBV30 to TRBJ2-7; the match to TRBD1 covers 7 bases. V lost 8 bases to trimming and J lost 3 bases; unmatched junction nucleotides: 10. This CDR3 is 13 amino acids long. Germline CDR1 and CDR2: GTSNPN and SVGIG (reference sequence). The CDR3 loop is CAGHRGRGYEQYF. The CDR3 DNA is TGTGCCGGCCACAGGGGAAGGGGCTACGAGCAGTACTTC.

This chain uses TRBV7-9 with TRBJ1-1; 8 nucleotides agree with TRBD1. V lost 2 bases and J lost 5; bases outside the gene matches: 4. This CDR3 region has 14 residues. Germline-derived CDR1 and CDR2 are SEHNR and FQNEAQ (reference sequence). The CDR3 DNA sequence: TGTGCCAGCAGCTTAAGACAGGGGAAAACTGAAGCTTTCTTT. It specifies CASSLRQGKTEAFF.

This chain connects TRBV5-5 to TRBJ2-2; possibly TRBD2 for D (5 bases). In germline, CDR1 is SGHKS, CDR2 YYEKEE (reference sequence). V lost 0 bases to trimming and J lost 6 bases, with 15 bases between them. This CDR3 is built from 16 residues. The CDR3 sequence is CASSLVGSSSAGELFF. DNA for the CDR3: TGTGCCAGCAGCTTGGTTGGGAGTAGCAGCGCCGGGGAGCTGTTTTTT.

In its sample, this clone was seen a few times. For the CDR3, the DNA is TGTGCCAGCAGCCCGGACCGGGGCGGGAGTTGGGGAGAGACCCAGTACTTC. Residues: CASSPDRGGSWGETQYF. V usage is TRBV4-2 and J usage is TRBJ2-5; 7 bases match TRBD2. CDR3 size: 17 residues. Germline loops: CDR1 LGHNA, CDR2 YNFKEQ. Germline trimming cut 4 bases from V and 4 bases from J; bases unmatched to any gene: 15.

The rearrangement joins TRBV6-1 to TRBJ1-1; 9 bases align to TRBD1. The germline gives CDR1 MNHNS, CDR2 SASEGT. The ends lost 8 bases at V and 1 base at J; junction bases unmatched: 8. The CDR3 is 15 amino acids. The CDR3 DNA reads TGTGCCAGCTGTAATCCGGGACAGGGGAACACTGAAGCTTTCTTT. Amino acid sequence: CASCNPGQGNTEAFF.

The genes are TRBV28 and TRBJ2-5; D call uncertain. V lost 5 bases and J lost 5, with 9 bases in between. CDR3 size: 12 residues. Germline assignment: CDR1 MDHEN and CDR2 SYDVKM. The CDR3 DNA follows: TGTGCCAGCAGTGCCTTAGTGGAGACCCAGTACTTC. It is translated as CASSALVETQYF. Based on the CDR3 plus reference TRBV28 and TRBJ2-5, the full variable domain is DVKVTQSSRYLVKRTGEKVFLECVQDMDHENMFWYRQDPGLGLRLIYFSYDVKMKEKGDIPEGYSVSREKKERFSLILESASTNQTSMYLCASSALVETQYFGPGTRLLVL.

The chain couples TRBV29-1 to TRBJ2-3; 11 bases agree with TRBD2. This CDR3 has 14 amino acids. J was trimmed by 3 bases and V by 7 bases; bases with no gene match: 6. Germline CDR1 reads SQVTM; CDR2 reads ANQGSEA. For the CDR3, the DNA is TGCAGCGGCCAACTAGCGGGAGTAACAGATACGCAGTATTTT. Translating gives CSGQLAGVTDTQYF.

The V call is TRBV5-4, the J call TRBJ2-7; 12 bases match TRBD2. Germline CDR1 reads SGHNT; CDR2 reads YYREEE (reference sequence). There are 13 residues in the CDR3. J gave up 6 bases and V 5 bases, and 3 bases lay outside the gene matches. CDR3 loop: CASSTGLAGEQYF. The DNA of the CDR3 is TGTGCCAGCAGTACGGGACTAGCGGGCGAGCAGTACTTC.

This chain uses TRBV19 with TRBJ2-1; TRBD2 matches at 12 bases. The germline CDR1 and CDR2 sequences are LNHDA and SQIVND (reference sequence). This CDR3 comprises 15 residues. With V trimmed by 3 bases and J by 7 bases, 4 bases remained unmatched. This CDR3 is CASSIGLAGGNEQFF. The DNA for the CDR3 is TGTGCCAGTAGTATCGGGCTAGCGGGAGGGAATGAGCAGTTCTTC. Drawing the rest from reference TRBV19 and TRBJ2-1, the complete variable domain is DGGITQSPKYLFRKEGQNVTLSCEQNLNHDAMYWYRQDPGQGLRLIYYSQIVNDFQKGDIAEGYSVSREKKESFPLTVTSAQKNPTAFYLCASSIGLAGGNEQFFGPGTRLTVL.

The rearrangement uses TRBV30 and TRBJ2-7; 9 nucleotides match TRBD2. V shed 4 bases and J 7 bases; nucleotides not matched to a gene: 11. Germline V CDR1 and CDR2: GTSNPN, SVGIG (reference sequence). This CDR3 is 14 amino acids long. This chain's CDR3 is CAWTAGGGAWEQYF. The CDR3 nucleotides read TGTGCCTGGACGGCGGGCGGGGGGGCTTGGGAGCAGTACTTC.

This CDR3 is CASSQRRQGPDTQYF. The CDR3 DNA is TGCGCCAGCAGTCAAAGGCGGCAGGGCCCAGATACGCAGTATTTT. The V gene is TRBV23-1, the J gene TRBJ2-3, with D perhaps matching TRBD1 (5 bases). TRBV23-1 belongs to the ORF category, with a function that is uncertain. The germline V and J ends were trimmed by 2 bases and 4 bases, with 13 bases remaining between them. The CDR3 extends over 15 amino acids.

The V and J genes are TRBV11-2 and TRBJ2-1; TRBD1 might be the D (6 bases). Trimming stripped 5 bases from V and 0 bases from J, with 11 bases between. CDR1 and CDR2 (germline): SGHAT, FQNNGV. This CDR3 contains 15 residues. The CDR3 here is CASSNQGNSYNEQFF. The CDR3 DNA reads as TGTGCCAGCAGCAATCAGGGGAACTCCTACAATGAGCAGTTCTTC.

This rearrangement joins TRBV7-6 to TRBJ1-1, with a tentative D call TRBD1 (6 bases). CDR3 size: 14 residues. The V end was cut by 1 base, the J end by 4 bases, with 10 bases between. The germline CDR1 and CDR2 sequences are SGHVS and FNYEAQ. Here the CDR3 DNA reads TGTGCCAGCAGCTTAGGGCAGGGGATCACTGAAGCTTTCTTT. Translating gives CASSLGQGITEAFF.

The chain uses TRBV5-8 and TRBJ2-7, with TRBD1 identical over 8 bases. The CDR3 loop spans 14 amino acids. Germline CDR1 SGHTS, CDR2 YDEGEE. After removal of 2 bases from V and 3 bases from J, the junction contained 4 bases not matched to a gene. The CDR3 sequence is CASSFRTGRYEQYF. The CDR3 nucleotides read TGTGCCAGCAGCTTTCGGACAGGGCGCTACGAGCAGTACTTC.

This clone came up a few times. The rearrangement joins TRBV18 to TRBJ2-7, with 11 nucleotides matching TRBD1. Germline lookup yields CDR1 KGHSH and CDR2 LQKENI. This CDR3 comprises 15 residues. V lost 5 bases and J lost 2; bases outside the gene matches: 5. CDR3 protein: CASSAPGQGAYEQYF. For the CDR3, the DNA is TGTGCCAGCTCAGCTCCGGGACAGGGGGCCTACGAGCAGTACTTC.

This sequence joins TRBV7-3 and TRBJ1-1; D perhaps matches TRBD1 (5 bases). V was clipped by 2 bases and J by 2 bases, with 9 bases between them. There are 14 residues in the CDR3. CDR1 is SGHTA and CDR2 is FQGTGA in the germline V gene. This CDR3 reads CASSLDRLNTEAFF. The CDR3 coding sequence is TGTGCCAGCAGCTTAGACAGATTAAACACTGAAGCTTTCTTT.

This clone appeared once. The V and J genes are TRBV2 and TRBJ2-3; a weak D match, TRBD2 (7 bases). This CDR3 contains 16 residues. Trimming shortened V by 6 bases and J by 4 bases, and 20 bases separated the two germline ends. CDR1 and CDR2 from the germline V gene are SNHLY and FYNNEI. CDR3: CASRRGGGPWADTQYF. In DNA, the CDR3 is TGTGCCAGCAGGAGGGGGGGAGGGCCTTGGGCAGATACGCAGTATTTT.

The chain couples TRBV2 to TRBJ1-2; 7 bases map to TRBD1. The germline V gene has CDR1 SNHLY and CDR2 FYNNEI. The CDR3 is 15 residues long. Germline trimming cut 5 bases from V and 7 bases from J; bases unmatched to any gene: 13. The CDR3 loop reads CASSPEGGTSVGYTF. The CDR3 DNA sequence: TGTGCCAGCAGTCCCGAAGGGGGCACGTCGGTTGGCTACACCTTC.

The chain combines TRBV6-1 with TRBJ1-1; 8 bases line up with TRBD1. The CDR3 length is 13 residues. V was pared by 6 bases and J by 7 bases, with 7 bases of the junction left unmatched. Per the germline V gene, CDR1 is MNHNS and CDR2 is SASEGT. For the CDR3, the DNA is TGTGCCAGCAGCAGGGACAGGCTGGATGAAGCTTTCTTT. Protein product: CASSRDRLDEAFF.

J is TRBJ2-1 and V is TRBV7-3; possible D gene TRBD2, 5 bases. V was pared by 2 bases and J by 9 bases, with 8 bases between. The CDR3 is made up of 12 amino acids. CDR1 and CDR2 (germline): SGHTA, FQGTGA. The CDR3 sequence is CASSLGESEQFF. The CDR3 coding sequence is TGTGCCAGCAGCTTAGGGGAGTCTGAGCAGTTCTTC.

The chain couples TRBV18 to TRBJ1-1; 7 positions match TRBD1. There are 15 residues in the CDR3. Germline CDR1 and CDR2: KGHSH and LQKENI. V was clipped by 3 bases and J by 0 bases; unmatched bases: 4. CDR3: CASSPRQGMNTEAFF. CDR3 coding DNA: TGTGCCAGCTCACCGCGACAGGGAATGAACACTGAAGCTTTCTTT.